The T cell receptor beta chain described here comes from a study of blood T cell repertoires in COVID-19. Turning to the study itself: Sites in the United States, Italy and Spain provided acute and convalescent COVID-19 samples. Sources were T cells, B-cell-depleted T cells, or PBMCs; the material itself was cDNA or gDNA.

Methods used by the authors: Nucleated cell number was recorded as an estimate derived from reference gene primer amplification. Generated by immunoSEQ multiplex PCR, the TCRdb table keeps only in-frame clones and is missing some. Clone size and the V and J calls come from that table; the DNA yielded D and trimming. Here the sample spans approximately 190,000 clones, approximately 86% being singletons. This study enrolled people aged 18 to 89 from approximately 25 US geographic areas. The receptor was derived from a woman aged 55-70 years with acute COVID-19. Material for sequencing was PBMCs or T cells enriched from blood (not recorded which).

The CDR3 region has the DNA TGTGCCAGTAGTTCCGGGACGGACAGCTATGGCTACACCTTC. It is translated as CASSSGTDSYGYTF. This chain links TRBV19 with TRBJ1-2; D may be TRBD1 (6 bases). Germline V gives CDR1 LNHDA, CDR2 SQIVND (reference sequence). The V end lost 5 bases, the J end lost 4 bases, and 14 bases lay between the germline ends. CDR3 length: 14 residues.